The rows below give T cell receptor beta chains drawn from one sample of a study of T cell clones after liver transplantation. The assay was immunoSEQ multiplex PCR, and TCRdb's table has in-frame clones only and misses some. The table lists about 85,000 clones, about 84% of them singletons. Sequenced here: CD4+ T cells from blood, sampled 46 months after liver transplant. The origin of the receptors is a human patient who received a liver transplant. Some T cells could come from the graft donor. Each CDR3 is given with its conserved first and last residue. The D gene is left open where the match is weak. Some rows have no size entry. The others give once, few or many, or a class for an expanded clone.

clone_size	j_call	d_call	v_call	cdr3_nt	cdr3_aa
NA	TRBJ1-5	NA	TRBV28	TGTGCCAGCAGTTTTGGGGGGCGCAGGGGTAGTCAGCCCCAGCATTTT	CASSFGGRRGSQPQHF
NA	TRBJ2-7	TRBD2	TRBV5-1	TGCGCCAGCAGCTCCGGGACTAAGTGGTACGAGCAGTACTTC	CASSSGTKWYEQYF
NA	TRBJ2-1	TRBD2	TRBV20-1	TGCAGTGCTCCCCTAGCGGGAGGGCCGTTCTTC	CSAPLAGGPFF
NA	TRBJ2-5	NA	TRBV15	TGTGCCACCAGCAGAGAAGTTAGTTCTTCGCAAGAGACCCAGTACTTC	CATSREVSSSQETQYF
NA	TRBJ2-4	TRBD1	TRBV28	TGTGCCAGCAGTTTGGGACAGGTCCTAGCCAAAAACATTCAGTACTTC	CASSLGQVLAKNIQYF
NA	TRBJ1-5	NA	TRBV19	TGTGCCAGTAGCGGGACCTTAAATCAGCCCCAGCATTTT	CASSGTLNQPQHF
NA	TRBJ2-2	NA	TRBV2	TGTGCCAGCAGCGTTAGCGGAACGAACACCGGGGAGCTGTTTTTT	CASSVSGTNTGELFF
NA	TRBJ2-1	NA	TRBV5-1	TGCGCCAGCAGCTTGGTAGAATACAATGAGCAGTTCTTC	CASSLVEYNEQFF
few	TRBJ2-7	TRBD2	TRBV30	TGTGCCTGGAGTGTATCTCTAGCGGGAGGGCACGAGCAGTACTTC	CAWSVSLAGGHEQYF
NA	TRBJ1-2	NA	TRBV7-2	TGTGCCAGCAGCTTAAGCCTGGGGACTGGTTATGGCTACACCTTC	CASSLSLGTGYGYTF
NA	TRBJ2-5	TRBD2	TRBV2	TGTGCCAGCAGTTCGACTAGCGGGGTGACCCAGTACTTC	CASSSTSGVTQYF
NA	TRBJ1-2	NA	TRBV27	TGTGCCAGCAGTCCCAACAGGGAGCCCTCGGGCTACACCTTC	CASSPNREPSGYTF
NA	TRBJ2-5	TRBD1	TRBV19	TGTGCCAGTAGTGGGACAGGGGGCGAGACCCAGTACTTC	CASSGTGGETQYF
NA	TRBJ1-1	NA	TRBV30	TGCCTGACTGATAACACTGAAGCTTTCTTT	CLTDNTEAFF
NA	TRBJ2-7	TRBD1	TRBV7-2	TGTGCCAGCAGCTTAGGGACAGGGGCGTACGAGCAGTACTTC	CASSLGTGAYEQYF
NA	TRBJ1-5	NA	TRBV11-2	TGTGCCAGCAGCTTAGGTGGTGGAGGGTTTACCGAACAGCCCCAGCATTTT	CASSLGGGGFTEQPQHF
NA	TRBJ2-7	NA	TRBV16	TGTGCCAGCAGCCCATCTCGGGGCTACGAGCAGTACTTC	CASSPSRGYEQYF
NA	TRBJ2-7	NA	TRBV5-6	TGTGCCAGCAGCCTGGGACCGAACTCCTACGAGCAGTACTTC	CASSLGPNSYEQYF
NA	TRBJ2-2	NA	TRBV18	TGTGCCAGCTCACCACGTCAGAACACCGGGGAGCTGTTTTTT	CASSPRQNTGELFF
NA	TRBJ2-1	TRBD2	TRBV7-9	TGTGCCAGCAGCTTAGTTGGCGGGACTAGAAATGAGCAGTTCTTC	CASSLVGGTRNEQFF
NA	TRBJ2-3	NA	TRBV7-9	TGTGCCAGCAGCCCCCGGAGGGGGCTTGGAGATACGCAGTATTTT	CASSPRRGLGDTQYF
once	TRBJ1-2	NA	TRBV29-1	TGCAGCGTTGAGCAGGGACTAGACTATGGCTACACCTTC	CSVEQGLDYGYTF
NA	TRBJ2-5	NA	TRBV19	TGTGCCAGTAGTACTAGTCAAGAGACCCAGTACTTC	CASSTSQETQYF
NA	TRBJ2-1	NA	TRBV28	TGTGCCAGCACCCGCTCCAGACATATCGGCAATGAGCAGTTCTTC	CASTRSRHIGNEQFF
few	TRBJ1-2	NA	TRBV4-3	TGCGCCAGCAGCCAAGGGAACTATGGCTACACCTTC	CASSQGNYGYTF
NA	TRBJ2-7	TRBD2	TRBV5-1	TGCGCCAGCAGCTCGACCCCCCGGACTAGCGAGAGGCAGTACTTC	CASSSTPRTSERQYF
few	TRBJ1-1	NA	TRBV10-3	TGTGCCATCAGTGAGTCTGGCAGCGAGCGATCTGAAGCTTTCTTT	CAISESGSERSEAFF
NA	TRBJ2-7	NA	TRBV28	TGTGCCAGCAGGTCCCACTCCTACGAGCAGTACTTC	CASRSHSYEQYF
NA	TRBJ2-1	TRBD1	TRBV5-1	TGCGCCAGCAGCTTTTCGGGACAGGGGTACAATGAGCAGTTCTTC	CASSFSGQGYNEQFF